This passage covers 25 T cell receptor beta chains from one sample sequenced in a study of T cell responses to AZD1222 COVID-19 vaccine. The assay was immunoSEQ multiplex PCR, and TCRdb's table has in-frame clones only and misses some. This sample yields 150,000 to 200,000 clones, of which 88% are seen a single time; roughly 12% belongs to the top ten. The starting material was peripheral blood, obtained 28 days after the second AZD1222 dose. These receptors were collected from an adult who received the AZD1222 COVID-19 vaccine.

The V gene is TRBV7-3, the J gene TRBJ2-7, with D perhaps matching TRBD1 (6 bases). Germline CDR1 and CDR2: SGHTA and FQGTGA. V was clipped by 5 bases and J by 6 bases, with 17 bases between them. The CDR3 totals 14 residues. This CDR3 reads CASSTSQGGSEQYF. Written as DNA, the CDR3 is TGTGCCAGCAGCACCTCACAGGGTGGAAGCGAGCAGTACTTC.

This clone was picked up one time. The gene calls are TRBV7-9 and TRBJ2-3; tentatively, D is TRBD2 (7 bases). The CDR3 is 15 residues long. CDR1 is SEHNR and CDR2 is FQNEAQ in the germline V gene (reference sequence). With 4 bases removed from V and 2 bases from J, the gap between germline ends came to 13 bases. Here the CDR3 DNA reads TGTGCCAGCAGCTCGCGGGGGCCAGACACAGATACGCAGTATTTT. Translating gives CASSSRGPDTDTQYF.

The chain couples TRBV19 to TRBJ1-1; no clear D gene. V lost 7 bases and J 1 base, leaving 10 bases between the germline ends. There are 13 residues in the CDR3. The germline V gene has CDR1 LNHDA and CDR2 SQIVND (reference sequence). The CDR3 DNA reads TGTGCCAGTACGGCGGGTGAGAACACTGAAGCTTTCTTT. Residues: CASTAGENTEAFF.

This clone was counted a few times. This chain uses TRBV14 with TRBJ2-5; 7 bases map to TRBD1. The CDR3 consists of 13 residues. Looked up from germline, CDR1 is SGHDN and CDR2 is FVKESK. V trimming: 5 bases; J trimming: 4 bases; junction bases outside the gene matches: 4. The CDR3 loop reads CASSFDRAETQYF. The CDR3 coding sequence is TGTGCCAGCAGCTTCGACAGGGCAGAGACCCAGTACTTC.

The gene calls are TRBV6-5 and TRBJ1-1, with D possibly TRBD1 on 5 matching bases. From germline, CDR1 is MNHEY and CDR2 SVGAGI. This CDR3 is built from 14 residues. V dropped 10 bases and J dropped 1 base, with 16 bases sitting between them. CDR3 in amino acids: CATNVGVGNTEAFF. The CDR3, as DNA: TGTGCCACTAATGTAGGGGTGGGGAACACTGAAGCTTTCTTT.

This clone was recorded once. The chain joins TRBV12-3 or TRBV12-4 to TRBJ1-4; weak D call: TRBD1 (6 bases). CDR3 length: 13 amino acids. The V and J ends lost 4 bases and 7 bases respectively, with 10 bases between them. The CDR3 region has the DNA TGTGCCAGCAGTTCACAGGGTGGTGAAAAACTGTTTTTT. Translated, it gives CASSSQGGEKLFF.

This sequence joins TRBV28 and TRBJ1-4; D not resolved. CDR1 and CDR2 (germline): MDHEN, SYDVKM. CDR3 length: 14 residues. V was clipped by 3 bases and J by 5 bases, with 10 bases between them. The CDR3 region is CASSLPGDNEKLFF. CDR3 bases: TGTGCCAGCAGTTTGCCAGGCGACAATGAAAAACTGTTTTTT.

J is TRBJ1-4 and V is TRBV3-1 (or the pseudogene TRBV3-2), with 7 bases that match TRBD1. The CDR3 is 14 residues long. The ends lost 2 bases at V and 8 bases at J; junction bases unmatched: 5. CDR1 is LGHDT, CDR2 YNNKEL, per germline (reference sequence). The CDR3 sequence is CASSQNRGGEKLFF. The DNA of the CDR3 is TGTGCCAGCAGCCAAAACAGGGGAGGAGAAAAACTGTTTTTT.

This rearrangement joins TRBV10-3 to TRBJ2-7, with TRBD1 matching over 9 bases. After removal of 7 bases from V and 4 bases from J, the junction contained 5 bases not matched to a gene. Germline assignment: CDR1 ENHRY and CDR2 SYGVKD. This CDR3 comprises 13 residues. CDR3 region: CAITGTGTYEQYF. In DNA, the CDR3 is TGTGCCATCACCGGGACAGGGACTTACGAGCAGTACTTC.

V usage is TRBV5-1 and J usage is TRBJ2-7; D might be TRBD1 (5 bases). The germline V gene encodes CDR1 SGHRS and CDR2 YFSETQ. The ends were cut back, 2 bases at V and 6 bases at J, with 9 bases in the middle. There are 12 residues in the CDR3. The CDR3, as DNA: TGCGCCAGCAGCTTTAAGGGGATCGAGCAGTACTTC. As protein: CASSFKGIEQYF.

CDR3 DNA sequence: TGTGCCAGCAGTTTGTTAGCGGGGGGGTACAATGAGCAGTTCTTC. Amino acid sequence: CASSLLAGGYNEQFF. The V gene is TRBV28, the J gene TRBJ2-1; 11 bases line up with TRBD2. This CDR3 is 15 amino acids long. The germline CDR1 and CDR2 sequences are MDHEN and SYDVKM. Germline trimming cut 3 bases from V and 4 bases from J; bases unmatched to any gene: 2.

The chain links TRBV3-1 (or the pseudogene TRBV3-2) to TRBJ1-2, with no clear D. Germline V gene sequence: CDR1 LGHDT, CDR2 YNNKEL (reference sequence). V lost 0 bases, J lost 7 bases, and 3 bases lay in between. The CDR3 has 11 residues. For the CDR3, the DNA is TGTGCCAGCAGCCAAGACCGTGGCTACACCTTC. This sequence encodes CASSQDRGYTF.

This chain joins TRBV21-1 and TRBJ2-2; the table's D call, TRBD2, has no DNA check behind it. TRBV21-1 is flagged as a pseudogene. This CDR3 is built from 19 residues. Here the CDR3 DNA reads TGTGCCAGCAGCAAAGGATGTAATCAGCGACTACTGAACACCGGGGAGCTGTTTTTT. Protein sequence: CASSKGCNQRLLNTGELFF.

The chain uses TRBV6-6 and TRBJ1-2; D ambiguous. Germline values: CDR1 MNHNY, CDR2 SVGAGI (reference sequence). The CDR3 runs 12 residues. Between the trimmed V and J ends, which lost 6 bases and 4 bases, there was a span of 9 bases. Written as DNA, the CDR3 is TGTGCCAGCAGGAGCCAATCCTATGGCTACACCTTC. Translating gives CASRSQSYGYTF.

The chain has TRBV30 and TRBJ2-3; 7 positions match TRBD1. The CDR3 has 15 residues. The trim removed 1 base at V and 4 bases at J, leaving 8 bases unmatched. The germline V gene encodes CDR1 GTSNPN and CDR2 SVGIG (reference sequence). CDR3 in amino acids: CAWSAGGPPADTQYF. DNA for the CDR3: TGTGCCTGGAGTGCAGGGGGACCCCCGGCAGATACGCAGTATTTT.

The chain links TRBV4-3 to TRBJ2-2, with 12 bases aligning to TRBD2. The CDR3 is 19 residues long. V trimming: 0 bases; J trimming: 3 bases; junction bases outside the gene matches: 8. Germline CDR1 LGHNA, CDR2 YSLEER. The DNA for the CDR3 is TGCGCCAGCAGCCAAGATCCGACTAGCGGGGGCCAATACACCGGGGAGCTGTTTTTT. Its translation is CASSQDPTSGGQYTGELFF.

The chain recombines TRBV5-4 with TRBJ2-3; D is possibly TRBD1 (5 bases). The V end lost 4 bases, the J end lost 4 bases, and 10 bases lay between the germline ends. The CDR3 totals 13 residues. Germline loops: CDR1 SGHNT, CDR2 YYREEE (reference sequence). CDR3 region: CASSRGASDTQYF. Written as DNA, the CDR3 is TGTGCCAGCAGCCGTGGGGCGTCAGATACGCAGTATTTT.

This chain joins TRBV6-5 and TRBJ2-7, with 7 bases fitting TRBD1. Germline V lookup: CDR1 MNHEY, CDR2 SVGAGI. Losses at the gene ends were 5 bases for V and 2 bases for J; bases not matched to a gene: 6. This CDR3 has 14 residues. CDR3 nucleotides: TGTGCCAGCAGTCGACAGGGATTGACCTACGAGCAGTACTTC. Translation gives CASSRQGLTYEQYF.

This clone was seen more than once but under ten times. This chain links TRBV3-1 (or the pseudogene TRBV3-2) with TRBJ2-1, with TRBD1 matching 9 bases. This CDR3 has 16 residues. Germline CDR1 LGHDT, CDR2 YNNKEL (reference sequence). V lost 1 base to trimming and J lost 5 bases; unmatched junction nucleotides: 6. DNA for the CDR3: TGTGCCAGCAGCCAAGCAGGGGGGACAGGGAACAATGAGCAGTTCTTC. Residues: CASSQAGGTGNNEQFF.

V and J are TRBV7-2 and TRBJ1-5; possible D gene TRBD1, 5 bases. Germline CDR1 SGHTA, CDR2 FQGNSA. This CDR3 region has 16 residues. Trimming removed 5 bases from V and 1 base from J, with 15 bases in between. CDR3 sequence: CASSLSWGGSNQPQHF. The DNA for the CDR3 is TGTGCCAGCAGCCTCTCGTGGGGGGGGAGCAATCAGCCCCAGCATTTT.

The gene calls are TRBV7-8 and TRBJ2-1; TRBD2 matches 7 bases. The CDR3 contains 16 residues. The V and J ends lost 5 bases and 2 bases, in that order; junction bases with no gene match: 9. Germline CDR1 is SGHVS and CDR2 is FQNEAQ. Here the CDR3 reads CASSPPWGGAYNEQFF. The DNA of the CDR3 is TGTGCCAGCAGCCCCCCATGGGGGGGGGCCTACAATGAGCAGTTCTTC.

Here the CDR3 DNA reads TGTGCCAGCAGCGGGGGGGGCTACGAGCAGTACTTC. This gives the protein CASSGGGYEQYF. The gene calls are TRBV12-3 or TRBV12-4 and TRBJ2-7; 8 positions match TRBD2. Unmatched junction bases numbered 1, after V lost 6 bases and J lost 3 bases. This CDR3 has 12 amino acids.

V usage is TRBV18 and J usage is TRBJ2-5; TRBD1 aligns across 8 bases. The CDR3 consists of 17 residues. Germline assignment: CDR1 KGHSH and CDR2 LQKENI. V lost 4 bases and J lost 3; bases outside the gene matches: 13. CDR3 coding DNA: TGTGCCAGCTCACTTCTACCACGGACAGGGCAAAAAGAGACCCAGTACTTC. Encoded protein: CASSLLPRTGQKETQYF.

This rearrangement joins TRBV6-2 or TRBV6-3 to TRBJ2-7; D may be TRBD1 (6 bases). Germline V gives CDR1 MNHEY, CDR2 SVGEGT. This CDR3 region has 14 residues. V was trimmed by 5 bases and J by 3 bases, leaving 14 bases between them. The CDR3 protein is CASSTGTLSYEQYF. In DNA, the CDR3 is TGTGCCAGCAGTACCGGGACATTAAGCTACGAGCAGTACTTC.

The V call is TRBV2, the J call TRBJ2-3; a possible D gene is TRBD2 (5 bases). V lost 1 base and J lost 8, with 13 bases in between. Germline V CDR1 and CDR2: SNHLY, FYNNEI. The CDR3 length is 14 residues. The CDR3 nucleotides are TGTGCCAGCAGTGAAGGGGCGGTGAGGGCTACGCAGTATTTT. Translating it yields CASSEGAVRATQYF.